The entry that follows covers one T cell receptor beta chain sequence. The antigen is not known. This record comes from a study of shared clonotypes between healthy human individuals. Study as a whole: Three plates were used per donor for CD4 naive, three for CD4 memory, two for CD8 naive and one for CD8 memory.

Germline V gives CDR1 MNHEY, CDR2 SMNVEV (reference sequence). This CDR3 region has 16 residues. The V and J ends lost 1 base and 6 bases, in that order; junction bases with no gene match: 6. Study conclusions and caveats: Only a few donors were included, so the genetic and exposure-history diversity represented was limited. Naive CD4 clonotypes overlapped across several donors at approximately 5%.

Naive CD8 cells comprised CD45RO-negative, CCR7-positively selected cells, excluding terminally differentiated effector memory CD45RA+ cells. The repertoire was sequenced with immunoSEQ multiplex PCR; TCRdb's copy has only in-frame clones and lacks some. This table has about 800,000 clones, about 96% appearing once. Sequencing input: naive CD8+ T cells sorted from blood. This chain links TRBV27 with TRBJ2-1; 10 nucleotides align to TRBD2. This TCR was sampled from a man aged 30 to 45 in good health. The CDR3 is CASSLFGLAGANEQFF. The CDR3 coding sequence is TGTGCCAGCAGTTTATTTGGTCTAGCGGGAGCCAATGAGCAGTTCTTC.